The rows below give T cell receptor beta chains drawn from one sample of a study of OX40 agonist ivuxolimab in advanced cancers. Method: immunoSEQ multiplex PCR; TCRdb's copy keeps in-frame clones and lacks some. Altogether about 67,000 clones are present, about 85% being singletons, with the ten largest covering 2% to 2.5%. The sample was CD4+ or CD8+ T cells sorted from blood, taken in a trial of the OX40 agonist ivuxolimab. The receptors were sampled from an adult with an advanced solid tumor such as melanoma, head and neck, liver or kidney cancer. Each CDR3 is given with its conserved first and last residue. A D gene is named only where the DNA matches it firmly. Clone size appears in some rows only: once, few, many, or a class for an expanded clone.

clone_size: .
d_call: .
cdr3_length: 11
v_call: TRBV5-4
j_call: TRBJ2-5
cdr3_aa: CASRFRETQYF
cdr3_nt: TGTGCCAGCAGGTTCAGGGAGACCCAGTACTTC

clone_size: .
d_call: .
cdr3_length: 16
v_call: TRBV19
j_call: TRBJ2-2
cdr3_aa: CASSSVSGLPTGELFF
cdr3_nt: TGTGCCAGTAGTTCTGTGAGCGGACTTCCCACCGGGGAGCTGTTTTTT

clone_size: .
d_call: .
cdr3_length: 14
v_call: TRBV7-3
j_call: TRBJ2-7
cdr3_aa: CASSLLGPGNEQYF
cdr3_nt: TGTGCCAGCAGCTTATTAGGTCCGGGGAACGAGCAGTACTTC

clone_size: .
d_call: .
cdr3_length: 11
v_call: TRBV28
j_call: TRBJ1-3
cdr3_aa: CASTTGNTIYF
cdr3_nt: TGTGCCAGCACTACTGGAAACACCATATATTTT

clone_size: .
d_call: .
cdr3_length: 13
v_call: TRBV7-9
j_call: TRBJ2-5
cdr3_aa: CASSLDVEETQYF
cdr3_nt: TGTGCCAGCAGCCTGGACGTAGAAGAGACCCAGTACTTC

clone_size: once
d_call: .
cdr3_length: 15
v_call: TRBV7-9
j_call: TRBJ1-4
cdr3_aa: CASSLGGKPNEKLFF
cdr3_nt: TGTGCCAGCAGCTTAGGAGGCAAACCTAATGAAAAACTGTTTTTT

clone_size: .
d_call: .
cdr3_length: 13
v_call: TRBV28
j_call: TRBJ1-2
cdr3_aa: CASGDFFSVGYTF
cdr3_nt: TGTGCCAGCGGGGACTTTTTCTCCGTTGGCTACACCTTC

clone_size: .
d_call: .
cdr3_length: 14
v_call: TRBV6-5
j_call: TRBJ2-1
cdr3_aa: CASSRGLDGNEQFF
cdr3_nt: TGTGCCAGCAGTCGAGGACTGGACGGGAATGAGCAGTTCTTC

clone_size: .
d_call: TRBD1
cdr3_length: 13
v_call: TRBV5-1
j_call: TRBJ1-2
cdr3_aa: CASSLQGENGYTF
cdr3_nt: TGCGCCAGCAGCCTACAGGGGGAGAATGGCTACACCTTC

clone_size: .
d_call: TRBD2
cdr3_length: 15
v_call: TRBV23-1
j_call: TRBJ2-7
cdr3_aa: CASSQGGGSEREQYF
cdr3_nt: TGCGCCAGCAGTCAAGGGGGGGGGTCCGAACGGGAGCAGTACTTC

clone_size: .
d_call: TRBD1
cdr3_length: 13
v_call: TRBV6-1
j_call: TRBJ1-4
cdr3_aa: CASSWTGEEKLFF
cdr3_nt: TGTGCCAGCAGTTGGACAGGGGAGGAAAAACTGTTTTTT

clone_size: .
d_call: .
cdr3_length: 15
v_call: TRBV15
j_call: TRBJ2-3
cdr3_aa: CATSREVYGGDTQYF
cdr3_nt: TGTGCCACCAGCAGAGAAGTGTACGGGGGTGATACGCAGTATTTT

clone_size: .
d_call: .
cdr3_length: 16
v_call: TRBV4-1
j_call: TRBJ1-5
cdr3_aa: CASSQDAGSSYQPQHF
cdr3_nt: TGCGCCAGCAGCCAAGATGCGGGCAGCTCCTATCAGCCCCAGCATTTT